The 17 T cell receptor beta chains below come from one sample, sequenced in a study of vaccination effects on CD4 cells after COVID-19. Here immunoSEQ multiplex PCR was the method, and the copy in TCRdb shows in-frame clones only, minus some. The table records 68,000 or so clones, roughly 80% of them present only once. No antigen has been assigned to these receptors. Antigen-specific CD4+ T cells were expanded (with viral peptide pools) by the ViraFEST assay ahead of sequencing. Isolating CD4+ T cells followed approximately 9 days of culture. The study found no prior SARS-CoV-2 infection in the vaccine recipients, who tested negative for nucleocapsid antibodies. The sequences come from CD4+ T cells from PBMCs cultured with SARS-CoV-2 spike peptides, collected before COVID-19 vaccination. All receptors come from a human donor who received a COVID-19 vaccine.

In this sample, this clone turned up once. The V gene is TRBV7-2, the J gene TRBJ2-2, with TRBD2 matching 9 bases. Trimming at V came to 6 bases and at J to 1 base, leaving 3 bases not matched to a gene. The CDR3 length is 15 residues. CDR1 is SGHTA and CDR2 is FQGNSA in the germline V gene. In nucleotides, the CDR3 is TGTGCCAGCAGGCAGACTAGCGGGAACACCGGGGAGCTGTTTTTT. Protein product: CASRQTSGNTGELFF.

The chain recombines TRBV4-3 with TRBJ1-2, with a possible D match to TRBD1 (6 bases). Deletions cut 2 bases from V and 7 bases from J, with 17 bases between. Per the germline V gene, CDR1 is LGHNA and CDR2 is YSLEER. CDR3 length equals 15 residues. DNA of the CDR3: TGCGCCAGCAGCCAATCACGGGCAGGGGCTATTGGCTACACCTTC. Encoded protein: CASSQSRAGAIGYTF.

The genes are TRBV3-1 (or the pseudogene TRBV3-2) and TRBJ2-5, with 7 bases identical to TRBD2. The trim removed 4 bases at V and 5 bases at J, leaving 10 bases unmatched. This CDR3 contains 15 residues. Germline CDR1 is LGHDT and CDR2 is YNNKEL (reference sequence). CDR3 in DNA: TGTGCCAGCAGCCCGAGCTTGGGACTATGGGAGACCCAGTACTTC. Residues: CASSPSLGLWETQYF.

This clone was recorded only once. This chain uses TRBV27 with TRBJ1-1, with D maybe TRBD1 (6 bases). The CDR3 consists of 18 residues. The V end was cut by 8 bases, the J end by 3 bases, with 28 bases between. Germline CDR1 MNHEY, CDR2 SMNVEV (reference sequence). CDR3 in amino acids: CASRRAAQGVWLHTEAFF. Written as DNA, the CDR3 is TGTGCCAGCCGGAGGGCCGCACAGGGAGTCTGGCTTCACACTGAAGCTTTCTTT.

CDR3 region: CASSVSGTPRFQETQYF. The CDR3 DNA sequence: TGTGCCAGCAGCGTCTCAGGGACCCCACGATTCCAAGAGACCCAGTACTTC. The chain uses TRBV9 and TRBJ2-5, with D perhaps assigned TRBD1 or TRBD2 (5 bases each). This CDR3 is 17 amino acids long. Germline CDR1 is SGDLS and CDR2 is YYNGEE. Deletions cut 2 bases from V and 1 base from J, with 18 bases between.

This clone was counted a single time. In nucleotides, the CDR3 is TGTGCCAGCTCGGGGACCCAAGAGACCCAGTACTTC. Residues: CASSGTQETQYF. The rearrangement joins TRBV18 to TRBJ2-5; tentatively, D is TRBD1 or TRBD2 (5 bases each). The CDR3 covers 12 residues. The V end lost 6 bases, the J end lost 1 base, and 6 bases lay between the germline ends. Germline V gene data show CDR1 as KGHSH and CDR2 as LQKENI.

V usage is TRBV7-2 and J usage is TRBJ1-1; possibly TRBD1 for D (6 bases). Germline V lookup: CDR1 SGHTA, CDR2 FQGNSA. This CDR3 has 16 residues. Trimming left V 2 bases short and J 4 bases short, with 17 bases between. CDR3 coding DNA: TGTGCCAGCAGCTTAACTGGTGGGGGGCAAAGCACTGAAGCTTTCTTT. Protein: CASSLTGGGQSTEAFF.

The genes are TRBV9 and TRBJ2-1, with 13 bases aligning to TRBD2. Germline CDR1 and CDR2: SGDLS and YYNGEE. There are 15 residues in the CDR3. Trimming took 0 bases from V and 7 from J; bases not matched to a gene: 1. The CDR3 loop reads CASSVGLAGGNEQFF. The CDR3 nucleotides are TGTGCCAGCAGCGTAGGACTAGCGGGGGGAAATGAGCAGTTCTTC. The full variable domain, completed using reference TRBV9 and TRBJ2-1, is DSGVTQTPKHLITATGQRVTLRCSPRSGDLSVYWYQQSLDQGLQFLIQYYNGEERAKGNILERFSAQQFPDLHSELNLSSLELGDSALYFCASSVGLAGGNEQFFGPGTRLTVL.

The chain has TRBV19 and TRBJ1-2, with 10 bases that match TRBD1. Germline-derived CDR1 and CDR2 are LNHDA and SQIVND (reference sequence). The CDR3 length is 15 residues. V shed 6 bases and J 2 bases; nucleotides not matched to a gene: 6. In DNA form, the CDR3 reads TGTGCCAGTAGGGAGTTGACAGGGGGCAACTATGGCTACACCTTC. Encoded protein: CASRELTGGNYGYTF.

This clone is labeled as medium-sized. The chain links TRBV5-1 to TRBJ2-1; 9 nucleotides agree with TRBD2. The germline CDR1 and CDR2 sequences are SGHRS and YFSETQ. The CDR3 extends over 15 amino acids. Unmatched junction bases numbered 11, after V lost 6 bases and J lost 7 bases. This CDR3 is CASKAGLAFGNEQFF. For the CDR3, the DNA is TGCGCCAGCAAGGCGGGACTAGCATTTGGGAATGAGCAGTTCTTC.

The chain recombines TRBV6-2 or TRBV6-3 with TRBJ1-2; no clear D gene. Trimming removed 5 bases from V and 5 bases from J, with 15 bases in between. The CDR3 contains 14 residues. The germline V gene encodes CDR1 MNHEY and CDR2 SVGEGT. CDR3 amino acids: CASSTRTLEYGYTF. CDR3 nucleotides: TGTGCCAGCAGTACCCGGACGTTAGAGTATGGCTACACCTTC.

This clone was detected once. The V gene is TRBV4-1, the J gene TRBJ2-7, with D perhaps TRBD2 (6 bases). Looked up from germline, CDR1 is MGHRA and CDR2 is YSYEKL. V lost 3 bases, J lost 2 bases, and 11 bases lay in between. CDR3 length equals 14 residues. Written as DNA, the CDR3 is TGCGCCAGCAGCCATCCCGGGGGAACCTACGAGCAGTACGTC. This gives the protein CASSHPGGTYEQYV.

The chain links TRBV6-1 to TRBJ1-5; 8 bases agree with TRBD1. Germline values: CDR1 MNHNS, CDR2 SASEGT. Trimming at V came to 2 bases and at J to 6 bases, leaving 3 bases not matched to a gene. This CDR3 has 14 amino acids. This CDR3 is CASSEQGAGQPQHF. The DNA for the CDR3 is TGTGCCAGCAGTGAACAGGGGGCAGGTCAGCCCCAGCATTTT.

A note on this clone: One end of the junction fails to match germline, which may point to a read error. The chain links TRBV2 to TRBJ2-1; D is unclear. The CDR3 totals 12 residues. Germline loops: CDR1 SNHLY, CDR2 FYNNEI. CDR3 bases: TGTGCCAGCAGGGAAGCTTACAATGAGCAGTTCTTC. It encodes CASREAYNEQFF.

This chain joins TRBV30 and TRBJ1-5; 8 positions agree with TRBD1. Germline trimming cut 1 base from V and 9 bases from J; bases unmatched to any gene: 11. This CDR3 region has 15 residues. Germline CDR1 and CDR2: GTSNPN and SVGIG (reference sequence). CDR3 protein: CAWSGGRGPSGPQHF. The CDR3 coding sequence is TGTGCCTGGAGTGGCGGCAGGGGGCCGTCGGGGCCCCAGCATTTT.

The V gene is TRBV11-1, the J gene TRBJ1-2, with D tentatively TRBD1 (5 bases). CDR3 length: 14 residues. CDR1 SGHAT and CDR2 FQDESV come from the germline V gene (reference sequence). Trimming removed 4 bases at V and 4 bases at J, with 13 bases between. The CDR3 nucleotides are TGTGCCAGCAGCTATCGTCAGGGTAGCTATGGCTACACCTTC. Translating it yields CASSYRQGSYGYTF.

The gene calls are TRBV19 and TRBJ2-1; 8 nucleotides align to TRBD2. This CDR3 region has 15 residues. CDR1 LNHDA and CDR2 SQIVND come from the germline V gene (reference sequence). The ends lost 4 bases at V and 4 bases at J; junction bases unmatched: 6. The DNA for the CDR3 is TGTGCCAGTAGTACCATAGCGGGGCCTTACAATGAGCAGTTCTTC. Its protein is CASSTIAGPYNEQFF. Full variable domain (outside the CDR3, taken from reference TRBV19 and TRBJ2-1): DGGITQSPKYLFRKEGQNVTLSCEQNLNHDAMYWYRQDPGQGLRLIYYSQIVNDFQKGDIAEGYSVSREKKESFPLTVTSAQKNPTAFYLCASSTIAGPYNEQFFGPGTRLTVL.